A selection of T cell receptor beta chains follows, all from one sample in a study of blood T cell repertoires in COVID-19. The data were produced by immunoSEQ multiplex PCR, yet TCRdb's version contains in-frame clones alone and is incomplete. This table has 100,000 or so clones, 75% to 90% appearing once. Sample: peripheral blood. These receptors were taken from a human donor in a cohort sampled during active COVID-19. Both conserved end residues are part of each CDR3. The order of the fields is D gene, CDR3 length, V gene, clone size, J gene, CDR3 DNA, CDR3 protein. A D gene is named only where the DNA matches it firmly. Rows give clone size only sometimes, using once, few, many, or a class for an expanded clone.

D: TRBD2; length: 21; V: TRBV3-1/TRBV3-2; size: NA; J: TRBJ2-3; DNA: TGTGCCAGCAGCCAAGATAGCGGGGGGGCAGTTTCGTGGGCACTCACAGATACGCAGTATTTT; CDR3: CASSQDSGGAVSWALTDTQYF
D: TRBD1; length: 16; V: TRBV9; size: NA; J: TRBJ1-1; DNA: TGTGCCAGCAGTGACGGACAGGGGGCCCGGAACACTGAAGCTTTCTTT; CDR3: CASSDGQGARNTEAFF
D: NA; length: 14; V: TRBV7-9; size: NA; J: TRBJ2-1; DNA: TGTGCCAGCAGCTTGTTGGTAGGGGCCGATGAGCAGTTCTTC; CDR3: CASSLLVGADEQFF
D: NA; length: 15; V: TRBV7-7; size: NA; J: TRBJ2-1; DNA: TGTGCTAGCAGCTTATTTGGAGGAGGTGGGAATGAGCAGTTCTTC; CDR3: CASSLFGGGGNEQFF
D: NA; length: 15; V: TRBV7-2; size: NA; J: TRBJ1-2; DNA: TGTGCCAGCAGCTTAGAACAGAGCGGCGCGCGGGGCTACACCTTC; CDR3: CASSLEQSGARGYTF
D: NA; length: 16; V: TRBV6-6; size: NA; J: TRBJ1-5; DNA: TGTGCCAGCAGATTACAGGGAAGATATAGCAATCAGCCCCAGCATTTT; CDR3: CASRLQGRYSNQPQHF
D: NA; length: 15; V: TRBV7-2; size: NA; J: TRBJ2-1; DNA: TGTGCCAGCAGCGGATCACTACAAGATTACAATGAGCAGTTCTTC; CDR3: CASSGSLQDYNEQFF
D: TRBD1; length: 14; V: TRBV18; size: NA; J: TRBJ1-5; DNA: TGTGCCAGCTCCAGCGACGACAGGGTACAGCCCCAGCATTTT; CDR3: CASSSDDRVQPQHF
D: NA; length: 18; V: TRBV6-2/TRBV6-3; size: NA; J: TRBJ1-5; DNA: TGTGCCAGCAGTTACTCGACGGGGGGCCGAGGAAGCAATCAGCCCCAGCATTTT; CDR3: CASSYSTGGRGSNQPQHF
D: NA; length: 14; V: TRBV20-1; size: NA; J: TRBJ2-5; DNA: TGCAGTGCCAGTTTAGTACAGGGTGGAGAGACCCAGTACTTC; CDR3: CSASLVQGGETQYF
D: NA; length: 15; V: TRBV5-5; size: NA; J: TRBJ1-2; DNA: TGTGCCAGCAGCTTGGGATCTTCAGTTAACTATGGCTACACCTTC; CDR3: CASSLGSSVNYGYTF
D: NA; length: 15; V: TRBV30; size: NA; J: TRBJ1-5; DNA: TGTGCCTGGAGAAAACAGGGATCCTCAAATCAGCCCCAGCATTTT; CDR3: CAWRKQGSSNQPQHF
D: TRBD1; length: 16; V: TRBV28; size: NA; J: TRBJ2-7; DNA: TGTGCCAGCAGGCGGGGCCCGGGACAGGGATCCTACGAGCAGTACTTC; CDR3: CASRRGPGQGSYEQYF
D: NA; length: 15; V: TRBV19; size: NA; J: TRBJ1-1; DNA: TGTGCCAGTAGTATAGCGCGGGCGGAGAACACTGAAGCTTTCTTT; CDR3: CASSIARAENTEAFF
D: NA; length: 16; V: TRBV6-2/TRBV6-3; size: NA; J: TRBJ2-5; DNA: TGTGCCAGCAGTTTAACCACGGGGAAACTCCAAGAGACCCAGTACTTC; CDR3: CASSLTTGKLQETQYF
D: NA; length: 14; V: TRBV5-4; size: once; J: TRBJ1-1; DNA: TGTGCCAGTAAAAAGGGGTTGGCGAACACTGAAGCTTTCTTT; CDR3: CASKKGLANTEAFF
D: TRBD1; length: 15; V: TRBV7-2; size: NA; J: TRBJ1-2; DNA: TGTGCCAGCAGACCCGGACAGGGGGCAACCTTTGGCTACACCTTC; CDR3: CASRPGQGATFGYTF
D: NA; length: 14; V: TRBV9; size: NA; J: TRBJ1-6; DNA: TGTGCCAGCAGCGTAGACAGTATTAATTCACCCCTCCACTTT; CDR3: CASSVDSINSPLHF
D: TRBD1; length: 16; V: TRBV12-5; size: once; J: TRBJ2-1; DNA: TGTGCTAGTGGTTTGGTGACAGGGTCGGGCCACAATGAGCAGTTCTTC; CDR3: CASGLVTGSGHNEQFF
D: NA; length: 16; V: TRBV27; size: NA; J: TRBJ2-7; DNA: TGTGCCAGCAGTCTAGGGCCGGGACTCCACCTGCAGGAGCAGTACTTC; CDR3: CASSLGPGLHLQEQYF
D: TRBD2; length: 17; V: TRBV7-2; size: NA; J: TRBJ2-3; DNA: TGTGCCAGCAGCTTAGCGAGGACTAGCGGGCCCACAGATACGCAGTATTTT; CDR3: CASSLARTSGPTDTQYF
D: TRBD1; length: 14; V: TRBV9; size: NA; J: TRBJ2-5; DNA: TGTGCCAGCAGCTCTGACAGGGGGCGAGAGACCCAGTACTTC; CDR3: CASSSDRGRETQYF
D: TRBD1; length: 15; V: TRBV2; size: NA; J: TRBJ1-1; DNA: TGTGCCAGCCGATACGGACAGGGAGCCGAGGGGGAAGCTTTCTTT; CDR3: CASRYGQGAEGEAFF
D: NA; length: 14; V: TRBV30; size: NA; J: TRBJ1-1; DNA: TGTGCCTGGAGTGTGGGACCAGCGGGCACTGAAGCTTTCTTT; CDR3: CAWSVGPAGTEAFF
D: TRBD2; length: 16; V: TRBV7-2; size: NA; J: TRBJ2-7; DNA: TGTGCCAGCAGCCACGGGACTAGCGGGGGTACCTACGAGCAGTACTTC; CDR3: CASSHGTSGGTYEQYF
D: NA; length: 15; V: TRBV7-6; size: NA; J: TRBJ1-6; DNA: TGTGCCAGCAGCGTAGACAGCTCCTATAATTCACCCCTCCACTTT; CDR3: CASSVDSSYNSPLHF
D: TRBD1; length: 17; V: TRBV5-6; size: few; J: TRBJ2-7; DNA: TGTGCCAGCAGCTTGAAACGCTGGTCGGACAGGGGGAACGAGCAGTACTTC; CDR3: CASSLKRWSDRGNEQYF
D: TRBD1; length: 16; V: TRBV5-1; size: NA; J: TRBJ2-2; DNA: TGCGCCAGTCGAGTGGGGACAGGTGAAAAAACCGGGGAGCTGTTTTTT; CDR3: CASRVGTGEKTGELFF